The 6 T cell receptor beta chains listed next were all sequenced from one sample in a study of T cells expressing NK-cell markers. For each CDR3 protein, TCRdb gives one entry from its re-call of the 5' RACE reads, without DNA. This sample carries a few hundred thousand distinct CDR3 sequences, with roughly 0.4% going to the ten biggest clones. Input material: blood T cells: a sorted CD56 or NKG2C T cell subset, CD4+ or CD8+ T cells, or bulk PBMC T cells (not recorded which). The source is a man aged 18-30 years in good health.

This rearrangement joins TRBV12-3 or TRBV12-4 to TRBJ2-7; the TCRdb call, TRBD1, lacks DNA for checking. This CDR3 is built from 13 residues. This CDR3 reads CASSLTGSHEQYF.

J is TRBJ1-2 and V is TRBV7-6; with no DNA, the TCRdb D assignment of TRBD1 cannot be verified. Germline loops: CDR1 SGHVS, CDR2 FNYEAQ. The CDR3 has 15 residues. The CDR3 region is CATDKLGQGDYGYTF. The full variable domain, rest sourced from reference TRBV7-6 and TRBJ1-2, is GAGVSQSPRYKVTKRGQDVALRCDPISGHVSLYWYRQALGQGPEFLTYFNYEAQQDKSGLPNDRFSAERPEGSISTLTIQRTEQRDSAMYRCATDKLGQGDYGYTFGSGTRLTVV.

The chain employs TRBV30 and TRBJ2-1; TCRdb proposes TRBD2, but this gene call is untestable without DNA. The CDR3 has 15 residues. The germline V gene encodes CDR1 GTSNPN and CDR2 SVGIG (reference sequence). This CDR3 is CAWSVAGGPGNEQFF.

This chain uses TRBV24-1 with TRBJ2-5; TCRdb indicates TRBD1, and absent DNA this call remains unverified. The CDR3 runs 15 residues. Germline V gene data show CDR1 as KGHDR and CDR2 as SFDVKD. This chain's CDR3 is CATSDGGQVHETQYF.

This chain uses TRBV4-3 with TRBJ2-1; TCRdb's D gene call, TRBD1, goes unchecked for lack of DNA. The germline V gene encodes CDR1 LGHNA and CDR2 YSLEER. CDR3 size: 15 residues. CDR3 loop: CASSQDRQGMGEQFF.

This sequence joins TRBV12-3 or TRBV12-4 and TRBJ1-1; no DNA is available, so the TRBD1 call from TCRdb remains unchecked. The CDR3 runs to 20 residues. The CDR3: CASSPSRDRVAIGEYTEAFF.